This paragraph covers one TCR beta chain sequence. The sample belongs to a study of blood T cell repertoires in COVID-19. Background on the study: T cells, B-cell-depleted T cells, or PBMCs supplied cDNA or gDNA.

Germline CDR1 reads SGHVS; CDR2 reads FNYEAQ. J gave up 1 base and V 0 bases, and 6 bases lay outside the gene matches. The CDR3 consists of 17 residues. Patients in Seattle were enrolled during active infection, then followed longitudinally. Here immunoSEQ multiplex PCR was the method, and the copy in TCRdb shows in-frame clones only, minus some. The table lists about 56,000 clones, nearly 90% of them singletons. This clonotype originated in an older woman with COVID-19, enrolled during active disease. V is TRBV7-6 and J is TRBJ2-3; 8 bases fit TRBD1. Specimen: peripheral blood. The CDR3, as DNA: TGTGCCAGCAGCTTAGCCACCCCGGGACAGGGCACAGATACGCAGTATTTT. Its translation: CASSLATPGQGTDTQYF.